This T cell receptor (beta chain) was sequenced during a study of technical replicates of blood from a few donors. The CDR3 is 14 amino acids. Germline V gene sequence: CDR1 KGHSH, CDR2 LQKENI. Trimming took 4 bases from V and 6 from J; bases not matched to a gene: 2. Profiling relied on immunoSEQ multiplex PCR, and the TCRdb table lists in-frame clones only, not all of them. The data contain roughly 64,000 clones, 75% to 90% of them seen just once; the ten biggest clones take up over 4.5%. This sequence was found in a human donor in good health. Some clones in this sample may be carry-over from other donors' samples. Source material: PBMCs. The chain couples TRBV18 to TRBJ2-2, with TRBD1 matching over 10 bases. CDR3 in amino acids: CASSLGTGAGELFF. CDR3 sequence (DNA): TGTGCCAGCTCACTCGGGACAGGGGCCGGGGAGCTGTTTTTT.